This is a list of T cell receptor beta chains from one sample in a study of CD8 T cells in Susac syndrome. TCRdb processed the immunoSEQ multiplex PCR reads anew with MiXCR; each CDR3 protein has one entry. The sample lists 190,000 or so distinct CDR3 sequences, about 95% seen once, with roughly 0.094% in the top ten. The source material was CD4+ T cells from PBMCs. All receptors come from a human donor with multiple sclerosis. Both conserved end residues are trimmed from each CDR3.

TRBJ2-5 TRBV3-1 ASSLSNGETQY
TRBJ2-7 TRBV2 ASSERRPLVSEQY
TRBJ2-3 TRBV7-2 ASSLDWGTQY
TRBJ1-2 TRBV3-1 ASSQAGPDGYT
TRBJ1-2 TRBV7-9 ASSFGQGVPYGYT
TRBJ1-2 TRBV30 AWETVVGSGYT
TRBJ1-1 TRBV29-1 SVVWDRNTEAF
TRBJ1-5 TRBV20-1 SASPADRGNQPQH
TRBJ1-1 TRBV7-3 ASSHPGTGVFL
TRBJ2-3 TRBV7-6 ASSPRPGGPDTQY
TRBJ2-4 TRBV30 AWSPGLDIQY
TRBJ2-7 TRBV14 ASSPNDNYEQY
TRBJ2-5 TRBV29-1 SVATGWETQY
TRBJ1-2 TRBV30 AWSEGPGYGYT
TRBJ2-3 TRBV3-1 ASSHRNEGTDTQY
TRBJ2-1 TRBV19 ASSPGTSGRSYNEQF
TRBJ2-5 TRBV27 ASSLNRGGSETQY
TRBJ2-6 TRBV29-1 SVEVGTGLLGANVLT
TRBJ2-7 TRBV11-2 ASSSGMWGPDEQY
TRBJ2-1 TRBV7-8 ASSSTSDNEQF
TRBJ2-2 TRBV29-1 SVVGQGVTGELF
TRBJ1-2 TRBV2 ASSATNYGYT
TRBJ2-1 TRBV4-2 ASSPSPRDTEAGEQF
TRBJ2-1 TRBV24-1 ATSDPGASGQSYNEQF
TRBJ1-5 TRBV29-1 SVLTGYSNQPQH
TRBJ1-2 TRBV3-1 ASSQVHSNNYGYT
TRBJ1-1 TRBV20-1 SATGTGDTEAF
TRBJ2-1 TRBV29-1 SARVEGSEQF
TRBJ1-2 TRBV5-1 ASSLDAGGFRGYT
TRBJ2-1 TRBV7-2 ASSLHVWVDNEQF
TRBJ2-7 TRBV2 ASIGTAYEQY
TRBJ2-3 TRBV11-2 ASSLRRGDASTDTQY
TRBJ2-7 TRBV7-9 ASSRGQGEGEQY
TRBJ1-3 TRBV29-1 SVGVPGNTIY
TRBJ1-1 TRBV11-1 ASSLESRTEAF
TRBJ2-4 TRBV29-1 SVRHRDRDHNNIQY
TRBJ1-1 TRBV7-2 ASSSQGVNTEAF
TRBJ1-2 TRBV28 ASSSTGEGYGYT
TRBJ2-3 TRBV7-9 ATSPPLTDLSTDTQY
TRBJ2-1 TRBV10-3 AITTSGGSSYNEQF
TRBJ2-5 TRBV4-1 ASSQHGTGGEETQY
TRBJ2-1 TRBV4-1 ASSQDGTTGFYRLHEQF
TRBJ2-7 TRBV9 ASSAQDRRGEQY
TRBJ2-7 TRBV11-2 ASSFRDRSYEQY
TRBJ2-1 TRBV7-6 ASSRGPYNEQF
TRBJ2-2 TRBV6-5 ASSTTGANTGELF
TRBJ1-1 TRBV6-5 ASSIRTANTEAF
TRBJ2-5 TRBV20-1 SAHRRGQETQY